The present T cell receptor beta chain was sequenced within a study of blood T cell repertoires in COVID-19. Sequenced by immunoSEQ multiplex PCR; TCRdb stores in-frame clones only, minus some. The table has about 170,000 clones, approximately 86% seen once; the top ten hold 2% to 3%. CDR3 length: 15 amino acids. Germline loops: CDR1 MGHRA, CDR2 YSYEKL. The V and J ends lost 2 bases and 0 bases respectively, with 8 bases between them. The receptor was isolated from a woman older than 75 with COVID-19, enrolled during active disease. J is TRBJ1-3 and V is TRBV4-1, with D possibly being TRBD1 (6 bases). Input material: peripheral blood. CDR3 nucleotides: TGCGCCAGCAGCCAAAGGACAGACTCTGGAAACACCATATATTTT. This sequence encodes CASSQRTDSGNTIYF.